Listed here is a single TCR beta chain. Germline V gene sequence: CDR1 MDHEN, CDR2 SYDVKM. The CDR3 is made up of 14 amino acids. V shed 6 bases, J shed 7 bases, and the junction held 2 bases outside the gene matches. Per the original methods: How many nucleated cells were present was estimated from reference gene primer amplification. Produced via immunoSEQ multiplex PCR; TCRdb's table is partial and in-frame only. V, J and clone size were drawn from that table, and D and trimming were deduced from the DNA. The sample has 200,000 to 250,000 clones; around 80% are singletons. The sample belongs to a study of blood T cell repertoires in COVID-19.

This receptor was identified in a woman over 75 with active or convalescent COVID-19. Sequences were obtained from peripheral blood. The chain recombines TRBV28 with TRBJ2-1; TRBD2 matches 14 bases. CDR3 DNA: TGTGCCAGCAGGGGACTAGCGGGAGTTAATGAGCAGTTCTTC. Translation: CASRGLAGVNEQFF.